The T cell receptor beta chain described here comes from a study of shared clonotypes between healthy human individuals. This clone was seen repeatedly, ten times or more. The CDR3 runs 15 residues. V was cut by 4 bases and J by 3 bases, with 14 bases left in between. CDR1 and CDR2 (germline): SGHKS, YYEKEE (reference sequence). Recent acute infections and vaccinations were absent in the healthy HIV-negative adult donors. The unsorted samples took about 90 million PBMCs to get genomic DNA. Unsorted PBMC DNA underwent sequencing on ten immunoSEQ deep assay plates. TCRdb's table, derived via immunoSEQ multiplex PCR, lists solely in-frame clones and lacks some. Among about 490,000 clones listed, roughly 80% were seen once.

Sequenced material: PBMCs. The TCR comes from a woman aged 40 to 50 in good health. Some clones in this sample may be carry-over from other donors' samples. V usage is TRBV5-5 and J usage is TRBJ1-5; no reliable D call. Here the CDR3 reads CASSPNTEFNQPQHF. The CDR3 DNA is TGTGCCAGCAGCCCAAATACGGAGTTCAATCAGCCCCAGCATTTT.